Listed here is a single T cell receptor (beta chain). V was trimmed by 2 bases and J by 4 bases, leaving 15 bases between them. The CDR3 is 15 amino acids. Germline-derived CDR1 and CDR2 are MNHEY and SMNVEV (reference sequence). This sample is drawn from a study of response to subunit inactivated influenza vaccine. Using its own MiXCR run on the RT-PCR reads, TCRdb lists one record per CDR3 protein. The table has more than 600,000 distinct CDR3 sequences, 18% seen once. V and J are TRBV27 and TRBJ2-7; the D gene is possibly TRBD2 (6 bases). This receptor was taken from a man in his fifties or sixties who received an inactivated influenza vaccine. The input for sequencing was PBMCs from blood, taken approximately 5 days after vaccination. The CDR3 is CASSLRPGDLYEQYF. The CDR3 DNA reads TGTGCCAGCAGTTTAAGGCCGGGAGATTTGTACGAGCAGTACTTC.